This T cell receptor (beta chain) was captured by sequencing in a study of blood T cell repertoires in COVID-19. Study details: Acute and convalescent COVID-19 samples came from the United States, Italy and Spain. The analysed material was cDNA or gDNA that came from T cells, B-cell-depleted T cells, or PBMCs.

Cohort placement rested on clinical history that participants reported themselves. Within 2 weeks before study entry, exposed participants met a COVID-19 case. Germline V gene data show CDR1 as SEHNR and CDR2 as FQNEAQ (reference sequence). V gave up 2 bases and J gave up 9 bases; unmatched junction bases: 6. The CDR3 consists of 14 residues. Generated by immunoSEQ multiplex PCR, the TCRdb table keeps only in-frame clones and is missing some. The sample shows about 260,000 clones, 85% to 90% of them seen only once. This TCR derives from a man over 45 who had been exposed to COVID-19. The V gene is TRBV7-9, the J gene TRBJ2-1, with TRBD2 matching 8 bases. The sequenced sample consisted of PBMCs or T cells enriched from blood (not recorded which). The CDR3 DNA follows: TGTGCCAGCAGCTTATTAGGGACTAGAAGTGAGCAGTTCTTC. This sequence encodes CASSLLGTRSEQFF. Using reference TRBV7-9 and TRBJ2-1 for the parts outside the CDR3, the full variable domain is DTGVSQNPRHKITKRGQNVTFRCDPISEHNRLYWYRQTLGQGPEFLTYFQNEAQLEKSRLLSDRFSAERPKGSFSTLEIQRTEQGDSAMYLCASSLLGTRSEQFFGPGTRLTVL.